This T cell receptor (beta chain) was captured in a study of T-cell memory formation after mild COVID-19. Study observations and caveats: Proof of SARS-CoV-2 specificity was absent for the second-wave clones that crested on day 37.

V lost 0 bases and J lost 6, with 14 bases in between. Per germline, CDR1 LGHNA and CDR2 YSLEER. The CDR3 contains 15 residues. One entry per CDR3 protein, called by TCRdb with MiXCR from the 5' RACE reads. The sample consists of 300,000 to 400,000 distinct CDR3 sequences, approximately 15% of them appearing once. Comment on this clonotype: Its antigen is not identified.

J is TRBJ1-1 and V is TRBV4-3; maybe TRBD1 (5 bases). The sequenced material came from PBMCs or a T cell subset sorted from them (not recorded which). The sequence was obtained from a man aged 18 to 29 who had mild COVID-19 (a few samples of this study predate the infection). Cell type and time point are not known. CDR3 region: CASSQERGGSPEAFF. CDR3 nucleotide sequence: TGCGCCAGCAGCCAAGAAAGGGGAGGGTCGCCTGAAGCTTTCTTT.